A selection of T cell receptor beta chains follows, all from one sample in a study of OX40 agonist ivuxolimab in advanced cancers. The data were produced by immunoSEQ multiplex PCR, yet TCRdb's version contains in-frame clones alone and is incomplete. The data contain roughly 79,000 clones, around 92% of them singletons. Sequencing was performed on CD4+ or CD8+ T cells sorted from blood, taken in a trial of the OX40 agonist ivuxolimab. The source is an adult with an advanced solid tumor such as melanoma, head and neck, liver or kidney cancer. The CDR3 runs from the conserved cysteine through the conserved F or W. A D gene is named only where the DNA matches it firmly. Expanded clones are given a class, and other clones once, few, many or no size at all.

D: TRBD1
size: NA
J: TRBJ1-4
V: TRBV6-6
CDR3: CASSSQGRGEKLFF
DNA: TGTGCCAGCAGTTCACAGGGGAGGGGTGAAAAACTGTTTTTT

D: NA
size: NA
J: TRBJ2-7
V: TRBV18
CDR3: CASSRGQTDSSYEQYF
DNA: TGTGCCAGCTCCCGCGGCCAGACCGACAGCTCCTACGAGCAGTACTTC

D: NA
size: NA
J: TRBJ2-1
V: TRBV25-1
CDR3: CASSGTFYNEQFF
DNA: TGTGCCAGCAGCGGGACATTTTACAATGAGCAGTTCTTC

D: TRBD1
size: NA
J: TRBJ2-7
V: TRBV28
CDR3: CASSRIGQGRRYEQYF
DNA: TGTGCCAGCAGTCGCATCGGACAGGGGAGACGGTACGAGCAGTACTTC

D: NA
size: NA
J: TRBJ2-2
V: TRBV29-1
CDR3: CSVGVVLNTGELFF
DNA: TGCAGCGTTGGCGTGGTACTAAACACCGGGGAGCTGTTTTTT

D: TRBD1
size: NA
J: TRBJ1-6
V: TRBV27
CDR3: CASRDRGTPLHF
DNA: TGTGCCAGCAGGGACAGGGGGACACCCCTCCACTTT

D: NA
size: NA
J: TRBJ2-7
V: TRBV14
CDR3: CASSQDLRSEQYF
DNA: TGTGCCAGCAGCCAAGATCTGAGGTCCGAGCAGTACTTC

D: NA
size: NA
J: TRBJ2-3
V: TRBV5-1
CDR3: CASSTGATYPADTQYF
DNA: TGCGCCAGCAGCACTGGGGCCACTTATCCCGCGGATACGCAGTATTTT

D: NA
size: NA
J: TRBJ1-4
V: TRBV6-4
CDR3: CASVPYEEDEKLFF
DNA: TGTGCCAGCGTTCCTTATGAGGAGGATGAAAAACTGTTTTTT

D: TRBD1
size: once
J: TRBJ2-7
V: TRBV29-1
CDR3: CSVGQGPEQYF
DNA: TGCAGCGTTGGACAGGGCCCCGAGCAGTACTTC

D: NA
size: NA
J: TRBJ2-6
V: TRBV30
CDR3: CAWSGLVHSSGANVLTF
DNA: TGTGCCTGGAGTGGCCTCGTCCACAGCTCTGGGGCCAACGTCCTGACTTTC

D: NA
size: NA
J: TRBJ2-4
V: TRBV23-1
CDR3: CASSQVCPPADIQYF
DNA: TGCGCCAGCAGTCAAGTATGCCCCCCCGCGGACATTCAGTACTTC

D: NA
size: medium-sized
J: TRBJ1-2
V: TRBV4-1
CDR3: CASSPPGRTFYGYTF
DNA: TGCGCCAGCAGCCCACCGGGACGGACCTTCTATGGCTACACCTTC

D: NA
size: NA
J: TRBJ2-3
V: TRBV7-2
CDR3: CASSLGTAGTYTQYF
DNA: TGTGCCAGCAGCTTAGGAACGGCCGGGACGTATACGCAGTATTTT

D: TRBD2
size: NA
J: TRBJ2-7
V: TRBV7-8
CDR3: CASSQGRTSLYEQYF
DNA: TGTGCCAGCAGCCAAGGTCGGACTAGTCTCTACGAGCAGTACTTC

D: NA
size: few
J: TRBJ1-2
V: TRBV12-2
CDR3: CASRLESRLRWGYTF
DNA: TGTGCAAGTCGCTTAGAGTCCCGACTTCGGTGGGGCTACACCTTC

D: NA
size: once
J: TRBJ1-5
V: TRBV30
CDR3: CAWSAGGQPQHF
DNA: TGTGCCTGGAGTGCCGGGGGTCAGCCCCAGCATTTT

D: TRBD1
size: NA
J: TRBJ1-2
V: TRBV5-1
CDR3: CASSSRTGRRYGYTF
DNA: TGCGCCAGCAGCTCCAGGACAGGTCGACGCTATGGCTACACCTTC

D: NA
size: once
J: TRBJ2-7
V: TRBV6-5
CDR3: CASSYDDEQYF
DNA: TGTGCCAGCAGTTACGACGACGAGCAGTACTTC

D: NA
size: NA
J: TRBJ1-6
V: TRBV5-1
CDR3: CASSSLPGRTYNSPLHF
DNA: TGCGCCAGCAGCTCATTGCCGGGGAGGACCTATAATTCACCCCTCCACTTT

D: NA
size: once
J: TRBJ2-3
V: TRBV7-3
CDR3: CASSLTRTSTDTQYF
DNA: TGTGCCAGCAGCTTAACGAGGACTAGCACAGATACGCAGTATTTT

D: TRBD2
size: NA
J: TRBJ2-5
V: TRBV7-7
CDR3: CASSSLGGRETQYF
DNA: TGTGCTAGCAGCTCCCTGGGCGGGAGGGAGACCCAGTACTTC

D: TRBD2
size: NA
J: TRBJ2-7
V: TRBV7-9
CDR3: CASSFLLAGAHEQYF
DNA: TGTGCCAGCAGCTTTTTACTAGCGGGAGCTCACGAGCAGTACTTC

D: NA
size: NA
J: TRBJ2-7
V: TRBV2
CDR3: CASSDLSDGGYEQYF
DNA: TGTGCCAGCAGTGACCTCTCGGACGGGGGCTACGAGCAGTACTTC

D: TRBD1
size: once
J: TRBJ2-7
V: TRBV7-3
CDR3: CASSLMGTGTYEQYF
DNA: TGTGCCAGCAGCTTAATGGGGACAGGAACCTACGAGCAGTACTTC

D: NA
size: NA
J: TRBJ2-3
V: TRBV15
CDR3: CATSLGGADTQYF
DNA: TGTGCCACCAGCCTGGGCGGGGCAGATACGCAGTATTTT

D: NA
size: NA
J: TRBJ1-1
V: TRBV11-1
CDR3: CASSLGQRPEAFF
DNA: TGTGCCAGCAGCTTAGGGCAAAGGCCTGAAGCTTTCTTT

D: TRBD1
size: NA
J: TRBJ2-1
V: TRBV18
CDR3: CASSRTSPGQGARSYNEQFF
DNA: TGTGCCAGCTCACGGACCTCCCCCGGACAGGGGGCGCGTTCCTACAATGAGCAGTTCTTC

D: NA
size: NA
J: TRBJ2-5
V: TRBV9
CDR3: CASSVGGQRGQETQYF
DNA: TGTGCCAGCAGCGTAGGGGGACAAAGGGGTCAAGAGACCCAGTACTTC

D: TRBD1
size: NA
J: TRBJ2-6
V: TRBV28
CDR3: CASSHGTGLSGANVLTF
DNA: TGTGCCAGCAGTCACGGGACAGGTCTCTCTGGGGCCAACGTCCTGACTTTC

D: TRBD2
size: NA
J: TRBJ2-1
V: TRBV19
CDR3: CASSIDSAGGGSEQFF
DNA: TGTGCCAGTAGTATAGATTCCGCGGGAGGCGGTAGTGAGCAGTTCTTC

D: TRBD2
size: NA
J: TRBJ2-7
V: TRBV6-6
CDR3: CASSYPRSGGTYEQYF
DNA: TGTGCCAGCAGTTACCCCCGGAGCGGGGGCACCTACGAGCAGTACTTC

D: TRBD1
size: NA
J: TRBJ2-5
V: TRBV5-1
CDR3: CASIKTGSGQETQYF
DNA: TGCGCCAGCATTAAGACAGGGAGCGGCCAAGAGACCCAGTACTTC

D: NA
size: NA
J: TRBJ2-3
V: TRBV5-4
CDR3: CASSIRVGATDTQYF
DNA: TGTGCCAGCAGCATCCGGGTGGGAGCCACAGATACGCAGTATTTT

D: TRBD2
size: few
J: TRBJ2-1
V: TRBV7-3
CDR3: CASSLGTSGSNEQFF
DNA: TGTGCCAGCAGCCTAGGGACTAGCGGAAGCAATGAGCAGTTCTTC